Listed below are T cell receptor beta chains from one sample, sequenced in a study of blood T cell repertoires in COVID-19. TCRdb keeps only in-frame clones here, not all; method: immunoSEQ multiplex PCR. Here the sample spans roughly 190,000 clones, approximately 90% being singletons. Sequencing was done on a sample of peripheral blood. The origin of the receptors is a man aged 25 to 40 with acute or convalescent COVID-19. CDR3s include the opening cysteine and the closing phenylalanine or tryptophan. Fields, in order: V gene, clone size, J gene, D gene, CDR3 DNA, CDR3 protein. D genes are given only for firm matches. Size tells how often a clone was seen (once, few, many) or the class of an expanded clone, and some rows leave it out.

V gene: TRBV9; clone size: -; J gene: TRBJ2-6; D gene: -; CDR3 DNA: TGTGCCAGCAGCCAACAACCTAGCTCTGGGGCCAACGTCCTGACTTTC; CDR3 protein: CASSQQPSSGANVLTF
V gene: TRBV12-5; clone size: -; J gene: TRBJ2-5; D gene: TRBD2; CDR3 DNA: TGTGCTAGTGGTTTGGCCGCGGGACTAGGAGAGACCCAGTACTTC; CDR3 protein: CASGLAAGLGETQYF
V gene: TRBV10-1; clone size: once; J gene: TRBJ1-5; D gene: -; CDR3 DNA: TGCGCCAGCAGTGACCCAGGGAAGCCCCAGCATTTT; CDR3 protein: CASSDPGKPQHF
V gene: TRBV5-1; clone size: -; J gene: TRBJ2-3; D gene: TRBD2; CDR3 DNA: TGCGCCAGCAGCACGCAGACTAGCGCAGATACGCAGTATTTT; CDR3 protein: CASSTQTSADTQYF
V gene: TRBV2; clone size: -; J gene: TRBJ2-1; D gene: TRBD2; CDR3 DNA: TGTGCCAGCAGTGAAGGGGGACTAGCGGGGCGGTCCCTGGGCAATGAGCAGTTCTTC; CDR3 protein: CASSEGGLAGRSLGNEQFF
V gene: TRBV9; clone size: -; J gene: TRBJ2-3; D gene: -; CDR3 DNA: TGTGCCAGCAGCGTAGAACTCACAGATACGCAGTATTTT; CDR3 protein: CASSVELTDTQYF
V gene: TRBV19; clone size: -; J gene: TRBJ2-3; D gene: TRBD2; CDR3 DNA: TGTGCCAGTAAAGCGGGGGCCGGAGATACGCAGTATTTT; CDR3 protein: CASKAGAGDTQYF
V gene: TRBV15; clone size: -; J gene: TRBJ1-1; D gene: -; CDR3 DNA: TGTGCCACCAGCAGACAAGACAGTGAAGCTTTCTTT; CDR3 protein: CATSRQDSEAFF
V gene: TRBV7-3; clone size: -; J gene: TRBJ1-2; D gene: TRBD1; CDR3 DNA: TGTGCCAGCAGCTTAACTGGGGTCAGGACAGGGCCGTATGGCTACACCTTC; CDR3 protein: CASSLTGVRTGPYGYTF
V gene: TRBV19; clone size: once; J gene: TRBJ1-1; D gene: -; CDR3 DNA: TGTGCCAGTAGTATACCGGCCGCACCGCGGACTGAAGCTTTCTTT; CDR3 protein: CASSIPAAPRTEAFF
V gene: TRBV5-1; clone size: -; J gene: TRBJ1-1; D gene: -; CDR3 DNA: TGCGCCAGCAGCTTGTTAGGGGGCACTGAAGCTTTCTTT; CDR3 protein: CASSLLGGTEAFF
V gene: TRBV11-3; clone size: -; J gene: TRBJ2-3; D gene: -; CDR3 DNA: TGTGCCAGCAGCTTTGGGCAGGGGGATACGCAGTATTTT; CDR3 protein: CASSFGQGDTQYF
V gene: TRBV19; clone size: -; J gene: TRBJ1-2; D gene: TRBD1; CDR3 DNA: TGTGCCATGAAAGGGACAGTTGGCTACACCTTC; CDR3 protein: CAMKGTVGYTF
V gene: TRBV24-1; clone size: -; J gene: TRBJ2-1; D gene: TRBD2; CDR3 DNA: TGTGCCACCCTGGAAAGCGGGAGGGCCGGGGCAGAGCAGTTCTTC; CDR3 protein: CATLESGRAGAEQFF
V gene: TRBV28; clone size: -; J gene: TRBJ1-2; D gene: TRBD1; CDR3 DNA: TGTGCCAGCAGCCTAACAGGGGGGGGCTACACCTTC; CDR3 protein: CASSLTGGGYTF
V gene: TRBV5-1; clone size: -; J gene: TRBJ1-6; D gene: TRBD1; CDR3 DNA: TGCGCCAGCAGCTTGGAGCCAGGGGGAGGTAATTCACCCCTCCACTTT; CDR3 protein: CASSLEPGGGNSPLHF
V gene: TRBV4-2; clone size: -; J gene: TRBJ2-7; D gene: TRBD2; CDR3 DNA: TGTGCCAGCAGCCCGAGGGAGGGCCTTGGAGGCGAGCAGTACTTC; CDR3 protein: CASSPREGLGGEQYF